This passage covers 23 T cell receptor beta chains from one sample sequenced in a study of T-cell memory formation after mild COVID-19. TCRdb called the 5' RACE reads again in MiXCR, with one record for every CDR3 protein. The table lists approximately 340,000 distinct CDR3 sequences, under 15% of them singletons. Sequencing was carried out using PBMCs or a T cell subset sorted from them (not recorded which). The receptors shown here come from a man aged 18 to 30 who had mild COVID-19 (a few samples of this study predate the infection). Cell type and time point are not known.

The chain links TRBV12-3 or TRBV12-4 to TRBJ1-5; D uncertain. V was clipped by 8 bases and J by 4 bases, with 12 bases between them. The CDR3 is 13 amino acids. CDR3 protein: CASARAGNQPQHF. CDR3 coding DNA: TGTGCCAGCGCTAGGGCGGGGAATCAGCCCCAGCATTTT.

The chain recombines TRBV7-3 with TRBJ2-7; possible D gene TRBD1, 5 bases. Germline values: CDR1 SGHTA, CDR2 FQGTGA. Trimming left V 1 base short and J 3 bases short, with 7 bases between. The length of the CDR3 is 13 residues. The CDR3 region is CASSLSQGYEQYV. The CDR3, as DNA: TGTGCCAGCAGCTTAAGTCAGGGCTACGAGCAGTACGTC.

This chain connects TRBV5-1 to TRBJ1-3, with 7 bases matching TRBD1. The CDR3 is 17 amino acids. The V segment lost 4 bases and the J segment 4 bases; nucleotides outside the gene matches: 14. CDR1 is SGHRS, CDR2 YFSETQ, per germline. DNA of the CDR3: TGCGCCAGCAGCCTAGGGCCTCAGACAGGGTCCGGAAACACCATATATTTT. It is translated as CASSLGPQTGSGNTIYF.

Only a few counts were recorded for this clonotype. CDR3 DNA sequence: TGTGCCAGCTCACCATCTCAGGGGCCCTACGAGCAGTACTTC. It translates to CASSPSQGPYEQYF. This chain connects TRBV18 to TRBJ2-7; D might be TRBD1 (6 bases). There are 14 residues in the CDR3. Per germline, CDR1 KGHSH and CDR2 LQKENI. The V end was cut by 2 bases, the J end by 2 bases, with 10 bases between.

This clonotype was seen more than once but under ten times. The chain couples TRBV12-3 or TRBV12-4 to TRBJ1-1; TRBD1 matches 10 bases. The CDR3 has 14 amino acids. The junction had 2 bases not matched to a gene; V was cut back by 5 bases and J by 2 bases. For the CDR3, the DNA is TGTGCCAGCAGTAGACAGGGGGCAAACACTGAAGCTTTCTTT. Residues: CASSRQGANTEAFF.

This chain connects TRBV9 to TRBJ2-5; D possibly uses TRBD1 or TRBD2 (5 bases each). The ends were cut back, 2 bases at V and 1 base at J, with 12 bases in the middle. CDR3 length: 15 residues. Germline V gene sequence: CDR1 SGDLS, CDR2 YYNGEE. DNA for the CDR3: TGTGCCAGCAGCGTGGACCCGGGACCCCAAGAGACCCAGTACTTC. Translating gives CASSVDPGPQETQYF.

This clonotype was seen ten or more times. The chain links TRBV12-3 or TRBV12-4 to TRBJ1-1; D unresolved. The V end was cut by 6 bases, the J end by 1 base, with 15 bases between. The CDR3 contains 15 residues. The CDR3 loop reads CASRWTPSRNTEAFF. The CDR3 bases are TGTGCCAGCAGATGGACCCCCTCCCGGAACACTGAAGCTTTCTTT.

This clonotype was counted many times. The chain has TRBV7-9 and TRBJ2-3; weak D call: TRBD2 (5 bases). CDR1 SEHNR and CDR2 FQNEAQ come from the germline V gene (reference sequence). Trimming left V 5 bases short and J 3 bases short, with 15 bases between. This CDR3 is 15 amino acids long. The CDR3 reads CASSTEGRGTDTQYF. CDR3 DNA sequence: TGTGCCAGCAGCACCGAAGGGCGCGGGACAGATACGCAGTATTTT.

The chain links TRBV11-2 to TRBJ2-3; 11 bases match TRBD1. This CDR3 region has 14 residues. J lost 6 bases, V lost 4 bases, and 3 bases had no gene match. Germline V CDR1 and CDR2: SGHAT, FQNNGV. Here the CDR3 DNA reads TGTGCCAGCAGCTCCCGGGACAGGGGGGATACGCAGTATTTT. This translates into CASSSRDRGDTQYF.

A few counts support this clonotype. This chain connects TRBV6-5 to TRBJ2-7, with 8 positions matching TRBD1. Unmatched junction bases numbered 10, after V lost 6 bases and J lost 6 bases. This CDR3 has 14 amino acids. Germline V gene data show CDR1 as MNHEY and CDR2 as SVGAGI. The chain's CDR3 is CASRDGTGFGEQYF. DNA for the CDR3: TGTGCCAGCAGAGACGGGACAGGCTTCGGCGAGCAGTACTTC.

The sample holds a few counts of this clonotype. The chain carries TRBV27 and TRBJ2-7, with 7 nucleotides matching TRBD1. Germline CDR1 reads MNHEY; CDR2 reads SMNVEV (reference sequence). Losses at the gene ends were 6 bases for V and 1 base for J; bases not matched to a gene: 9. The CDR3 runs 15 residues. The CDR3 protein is CASSPQGFRSYEQYV. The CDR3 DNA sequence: TGTGCCAGCAGCCCACAGGGGTTTCGGTCCTACGAGCAGTACGTC.

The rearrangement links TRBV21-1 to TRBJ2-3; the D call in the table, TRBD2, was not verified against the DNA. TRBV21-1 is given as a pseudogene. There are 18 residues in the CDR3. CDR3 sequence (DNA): TGTGCCAGCAGCAAAACCCTTCTCCTAGAGGGCGGGGCAGATACGCAGTATTTT. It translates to CASSKTLLLEGGADTQYF.

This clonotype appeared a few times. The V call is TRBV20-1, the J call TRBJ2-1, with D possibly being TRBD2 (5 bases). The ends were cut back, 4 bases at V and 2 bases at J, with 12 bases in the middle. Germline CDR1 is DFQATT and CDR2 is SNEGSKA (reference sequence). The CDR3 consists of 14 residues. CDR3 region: CSATGVFPYNEQFF. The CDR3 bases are TGCAGTGCTACCGGGGTATTCCCCTACAATGAGCAGTTCTTC.

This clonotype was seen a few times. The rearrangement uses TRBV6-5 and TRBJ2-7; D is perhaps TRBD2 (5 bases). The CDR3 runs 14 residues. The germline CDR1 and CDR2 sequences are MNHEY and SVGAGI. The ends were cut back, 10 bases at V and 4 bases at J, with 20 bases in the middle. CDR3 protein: CATLTVRGTYEQYV. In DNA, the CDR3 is TGTGCCACCCTGACGGTCCGGGGAACTTACGAGCAGTACGTC.

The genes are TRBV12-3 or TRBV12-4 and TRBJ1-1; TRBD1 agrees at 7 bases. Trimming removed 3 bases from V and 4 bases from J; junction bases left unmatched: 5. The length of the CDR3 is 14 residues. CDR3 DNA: TGTGCCAGCAGTTTCAGGGGGAGTAGCACTGAAGCTTTCTTT. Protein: CASSFRGSSTEAFF.

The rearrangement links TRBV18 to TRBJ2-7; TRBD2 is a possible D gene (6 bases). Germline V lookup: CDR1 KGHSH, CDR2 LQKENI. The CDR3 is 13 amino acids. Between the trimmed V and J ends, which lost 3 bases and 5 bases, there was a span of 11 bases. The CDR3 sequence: CASSPGLTDEQYF. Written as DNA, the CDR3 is TGTGCCAGCTCACCGGGACTGACGGACGAGCAGTACTTC.

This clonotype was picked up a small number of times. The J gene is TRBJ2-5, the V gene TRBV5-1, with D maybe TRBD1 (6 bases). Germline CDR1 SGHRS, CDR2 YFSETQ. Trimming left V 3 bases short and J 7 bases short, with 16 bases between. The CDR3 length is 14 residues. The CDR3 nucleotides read TGCGCCAGCAGCTCGGACAGCTACCCGTGGACCCAGTACTTC. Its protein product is CASSSDSYPWTQYF.

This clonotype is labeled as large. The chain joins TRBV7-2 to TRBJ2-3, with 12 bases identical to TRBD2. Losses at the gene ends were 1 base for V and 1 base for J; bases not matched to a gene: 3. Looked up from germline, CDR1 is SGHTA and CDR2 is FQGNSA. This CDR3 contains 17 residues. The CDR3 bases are TGTGCCAGCAGCTTAGTAGCTAGCGGGGGGGGCACAGATACGCAGTATTTT. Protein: CASSLVASGGGTDTQYF.

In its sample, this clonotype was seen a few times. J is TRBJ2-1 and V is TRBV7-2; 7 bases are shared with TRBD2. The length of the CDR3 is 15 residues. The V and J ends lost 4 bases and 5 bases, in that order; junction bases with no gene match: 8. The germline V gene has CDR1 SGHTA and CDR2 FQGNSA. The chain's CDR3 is CASSSTRDYNNEQFF. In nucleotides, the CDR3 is TGTGCCAGCAGCTCAACCCGGGACTATAACAATGAGCAGTTCTTC.

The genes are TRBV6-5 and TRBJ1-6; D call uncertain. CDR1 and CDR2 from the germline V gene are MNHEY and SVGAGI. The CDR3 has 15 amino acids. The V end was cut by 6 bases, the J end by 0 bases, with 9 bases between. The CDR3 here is CASRKGGSYNSPLHF. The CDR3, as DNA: TGTGCCAGCAGAAAAGGTGGCTCCTATAATTCACCCCTCCACTTT.

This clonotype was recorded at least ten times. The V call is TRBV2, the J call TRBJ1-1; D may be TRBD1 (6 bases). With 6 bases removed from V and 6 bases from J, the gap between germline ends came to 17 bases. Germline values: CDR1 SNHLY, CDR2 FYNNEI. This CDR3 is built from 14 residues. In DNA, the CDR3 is TGTGCCAGCAGAACCCGGGGGGCCAGTCCTGAAGCTTTCTTT. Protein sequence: CASRTRGASPEAFF.

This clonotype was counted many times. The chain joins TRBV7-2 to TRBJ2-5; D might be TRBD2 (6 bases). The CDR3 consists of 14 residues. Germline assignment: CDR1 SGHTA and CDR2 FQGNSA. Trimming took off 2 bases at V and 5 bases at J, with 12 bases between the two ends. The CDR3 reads CASSLMVAGETQYF. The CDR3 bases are TGTGCCAGCAGCTTAATGGTGGCGGGGGAGACCCAGTACTTC. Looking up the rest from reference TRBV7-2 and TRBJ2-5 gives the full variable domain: GAGVSQSPSNKVTEKGKDVELRCDPISGHTALYWYRQSLGQGLEFLIYFQGNSAPDKSGLPSDRFSAERTGGSVSTLTIQRTQQEDSAVYLCASSLMVAGETQYFGPGTRLLVL.

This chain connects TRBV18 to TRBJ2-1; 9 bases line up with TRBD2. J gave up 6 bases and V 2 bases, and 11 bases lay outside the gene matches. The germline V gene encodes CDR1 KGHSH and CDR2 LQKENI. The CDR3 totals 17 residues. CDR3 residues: CASSPWPSGGMGNEQFF. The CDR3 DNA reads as TGTGCCAGCTCACCATGGCCCAGCGGGGGGATGGGCAATGAGCAGTTCTTC.